This entry concerns a single T cell receptor beta chain. These data come from a study of Ad26.COV2.S vaccination and SARS-CoV-2 variants. Study in general: Doses of Ad26.COV2.S were injected into muscle once or twice, 56 days apart.

Repertoires were generated with immunoSEQ multiplex PCR, while TCRdb's copy carries only in-frame clones and drops some. The sample carries 300,000 to 350,000 clones, 75% to 90% recorded once. V was cut by 3 bases and J by 6 bases, with 11 bases left in between. The V gene's germline CDR1 is MNHEY and CDR2 SMNVEV (reference sequence). The CDR3 spans 14 residues. As to treatment: 15 to 20 received Ad26.COV2.S at low or high dose, single or two shots; 5 received placebo; per-sample allocation not given. Samples were taken on day 63 after the first vaccine or placebo injection. This TCR was sampled from a person aged 18-65 years who received the Ad26.COV2.S COVID-19 vaccine or a placebo. The chain uses TRBV27 and TRBJ1-4; D is possibly TRBD1 (6 bases). This specimen was peripheral blood, taken in a trial of Ad26.COV2.S vaccine versus placebo. Written as DNA, the CDR3 is TGTGCCAGCAGTTTCAGGGGCCGACATGAAAAACTGTTTTTT. It encodes CASSFRGRHEKLFF. Using reference TRBV27 and TRBJ1-4 for the parts outside the CDR3, the full variable domain is EAQVTQNPRYLITVTGKKLTVTCSQNMNHEYMSWYRQDPGLGLRQIYYSMNVEVTDKGDVPEGYKVSRKEKRNFPLILESPSPNQTSLYFCASSFRGRHEKLFFGSGTQLSVL.